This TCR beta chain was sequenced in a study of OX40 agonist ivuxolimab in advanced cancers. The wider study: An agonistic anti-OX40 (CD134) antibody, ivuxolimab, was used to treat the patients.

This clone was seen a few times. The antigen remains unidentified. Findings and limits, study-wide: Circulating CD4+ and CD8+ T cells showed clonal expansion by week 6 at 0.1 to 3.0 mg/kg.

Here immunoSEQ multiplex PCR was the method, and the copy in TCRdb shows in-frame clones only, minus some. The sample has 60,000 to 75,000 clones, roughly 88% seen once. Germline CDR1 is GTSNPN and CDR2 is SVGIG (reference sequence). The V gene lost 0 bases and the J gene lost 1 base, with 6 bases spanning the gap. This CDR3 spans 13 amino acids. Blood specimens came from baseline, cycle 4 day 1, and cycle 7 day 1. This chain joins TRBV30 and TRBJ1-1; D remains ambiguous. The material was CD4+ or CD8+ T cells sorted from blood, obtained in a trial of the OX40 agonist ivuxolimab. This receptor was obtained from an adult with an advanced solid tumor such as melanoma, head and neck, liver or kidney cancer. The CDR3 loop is CAWSVVGNTEAFF. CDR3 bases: TGTGCCTGGAGTGTAGTGGGGAACACTGAAGCTTTCTTT.